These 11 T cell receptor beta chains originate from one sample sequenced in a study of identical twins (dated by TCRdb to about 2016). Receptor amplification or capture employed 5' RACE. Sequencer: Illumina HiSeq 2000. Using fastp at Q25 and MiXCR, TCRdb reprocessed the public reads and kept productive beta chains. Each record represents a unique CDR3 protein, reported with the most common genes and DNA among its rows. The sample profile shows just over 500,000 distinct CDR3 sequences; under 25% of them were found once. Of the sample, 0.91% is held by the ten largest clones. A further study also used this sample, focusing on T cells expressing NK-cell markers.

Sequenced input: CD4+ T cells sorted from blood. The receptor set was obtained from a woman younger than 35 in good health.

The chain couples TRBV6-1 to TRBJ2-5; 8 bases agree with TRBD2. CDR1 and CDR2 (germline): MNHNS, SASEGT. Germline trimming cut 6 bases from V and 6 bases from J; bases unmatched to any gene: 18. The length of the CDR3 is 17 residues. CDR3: CASSQNWAGGGTKTQYF. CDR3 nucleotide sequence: TGTGCCAGCAGCCAGAATTGGGCGGGGGGAGGCACAAAGACCCAGTACTTC.

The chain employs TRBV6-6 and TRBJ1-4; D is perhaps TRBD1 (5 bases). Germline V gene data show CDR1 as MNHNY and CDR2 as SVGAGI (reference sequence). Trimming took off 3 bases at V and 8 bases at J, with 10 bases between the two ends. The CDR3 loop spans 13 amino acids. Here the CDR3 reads CASSYLGGEKLFF. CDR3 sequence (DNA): TGTGCCAGCAGTTATTTGGGGGGGGAAAAACTGTTTTTT.

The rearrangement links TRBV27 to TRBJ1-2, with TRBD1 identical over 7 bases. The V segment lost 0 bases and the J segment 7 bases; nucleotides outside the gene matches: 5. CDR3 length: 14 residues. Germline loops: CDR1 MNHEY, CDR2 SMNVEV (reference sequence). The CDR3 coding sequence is TGTGCCAGCAGTTTATCAGGGGGCGCCGCTGGCTACACCTTC. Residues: CASSLSGGAAGYTF.

The CDR3 DNA reads as TGCAGTGCTACGAGGGTGGGGACAGTGAACAATGAGCAGTTCTTC. Protein: CSATRVGTVNNEQFF. The genes are TRBV20-1 and TRBJ2-1, with 7 bases that match TRBD1. The CDR3 extends over 15 amino acids. Germline CDR1 and CDR2: DFQATT and SNEGSKA (reference sequence). V was clipped by 4 bases and J by 5 bases; unmatched bases: 11.

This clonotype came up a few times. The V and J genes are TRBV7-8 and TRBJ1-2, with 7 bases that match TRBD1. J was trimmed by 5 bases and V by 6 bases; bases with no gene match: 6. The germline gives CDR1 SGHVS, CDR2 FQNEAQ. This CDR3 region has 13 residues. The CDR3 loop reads CASRPQGSYGYTF. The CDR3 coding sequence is TGTGCCAGCAGACCACAGGGGTCATATGGCTACACCTTC.

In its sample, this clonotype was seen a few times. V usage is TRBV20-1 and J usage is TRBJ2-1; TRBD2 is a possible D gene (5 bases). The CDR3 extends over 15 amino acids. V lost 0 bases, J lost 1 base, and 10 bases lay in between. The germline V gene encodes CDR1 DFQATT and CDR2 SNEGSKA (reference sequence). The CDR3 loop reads CSARDPGSSYNEQFF. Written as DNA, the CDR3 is TGCAGTGCTAGAGACCCGGGGAGTTCCTACAATGAGCAGTTCTTC.

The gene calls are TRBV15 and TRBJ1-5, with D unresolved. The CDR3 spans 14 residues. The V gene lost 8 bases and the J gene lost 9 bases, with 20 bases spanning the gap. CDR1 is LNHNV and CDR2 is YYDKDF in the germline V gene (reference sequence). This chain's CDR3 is CATRKELLNSPQHF. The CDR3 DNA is TGTGCCACCCGCAAAGAGCTTTTAAATTCGCCCCAGCATTTT.

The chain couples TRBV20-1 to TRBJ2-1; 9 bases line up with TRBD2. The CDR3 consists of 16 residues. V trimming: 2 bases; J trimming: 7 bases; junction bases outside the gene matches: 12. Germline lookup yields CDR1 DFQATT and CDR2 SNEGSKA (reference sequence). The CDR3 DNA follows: TGCAGTGCTAGACCTTCATTAGCGGGAGCGGCAAATGAGCAGTTCTTC. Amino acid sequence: CSARPSLAGAANEQFF.

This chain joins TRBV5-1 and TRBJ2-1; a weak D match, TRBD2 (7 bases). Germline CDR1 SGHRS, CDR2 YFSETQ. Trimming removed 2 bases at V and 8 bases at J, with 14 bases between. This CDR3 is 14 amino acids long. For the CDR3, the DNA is TGCGCCAGCAGCTTTGGGGGGGCCGTATATGAGCAGTTCTTC. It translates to CASSFGGAVYEQFF.

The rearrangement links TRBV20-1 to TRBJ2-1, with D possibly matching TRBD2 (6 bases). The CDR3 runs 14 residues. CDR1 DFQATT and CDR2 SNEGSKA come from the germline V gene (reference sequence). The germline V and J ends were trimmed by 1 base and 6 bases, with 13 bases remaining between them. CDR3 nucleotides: TGCAGTGCTAGAGCCCCGATTAGCGGCAATGAGCAGTTCTTC. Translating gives CSARAPISGNEQFF.

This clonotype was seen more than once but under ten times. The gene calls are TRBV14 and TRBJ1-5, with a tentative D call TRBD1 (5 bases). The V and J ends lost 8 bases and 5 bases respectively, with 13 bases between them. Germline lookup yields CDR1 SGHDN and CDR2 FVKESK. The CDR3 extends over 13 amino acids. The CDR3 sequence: CASSRDGYQPQHF. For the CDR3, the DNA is TGTGCCAGCTCCCGGGACGGATATCAGCCCCAGCATTTT. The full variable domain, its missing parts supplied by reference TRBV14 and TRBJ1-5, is EAGVTQFPSHSVIEKGQTVTLRCDPISGHDNLYWYRRVMGKEIKFLLHFVKESKQDESGMPNNRFLAERTGGTYSTLKVQPAELEDSGVYFCASSRDGYQPQHFGDGTRLSIL.